The clone carrying this T cell receptor beta chain was detected only a few times. Its ends do not fully match the called genes, so a read error is possible. A TCRbeta library incorporating unique molecular identifiers was prepared. TCRdb reanalysed the PCR reads using MiXCR and keeps one entry per CDR3 protein. The sample holds about 480,000 distinct CDR3 sequences, about 12% seen once. This sample is part of a study of T-cell reconstitution after alpha-beta-depleted transplantation in children. The CDR3 consists of 13 residues. CDR1 LGHNA and CDR2 YSLEER come from the germline V gene. The TCR comes from a human donor who donated a stem cell graft to a child with combined immunodeficiency. J is TRBJ2-1 and V is TRBV4-3; TRBD1 is a possible D gene (5 bases). Sequencing was performed on PBMCs from the stem cell graft donor, taken from the stem cell graft. The CDR3 is CASSHGAYNEQFF. Written as DNA, the CDR3 is TGCGCCAGCAGCCATGGGGCCTATAATGAGCAGTTCTTC.